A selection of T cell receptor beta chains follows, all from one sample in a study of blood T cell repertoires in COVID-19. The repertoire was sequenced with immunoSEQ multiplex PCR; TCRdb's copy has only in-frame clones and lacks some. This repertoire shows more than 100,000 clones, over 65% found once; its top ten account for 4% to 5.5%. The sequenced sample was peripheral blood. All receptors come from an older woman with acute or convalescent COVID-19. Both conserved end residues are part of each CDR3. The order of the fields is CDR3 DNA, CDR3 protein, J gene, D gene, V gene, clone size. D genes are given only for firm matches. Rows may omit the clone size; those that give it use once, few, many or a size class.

CDR3nt: TGTGCCAGCAGCCAATTGAGGGTCGCTGAAGCTTTCTTT; CDR3aa: CASSQLRVAEAFF; j_gene: TRBJ1-1; d_gene: .; v_gene: TRBV14; abundance: .
CDR3nt: TGTGCCAGCTCACTGGACAGGGGGGGTGAAAAACTGTTTTTT; CDR3aa: CASSLDRGGEKLFF; j_gene: TRBJ1-4; d_gene: TRBD1; v_gene: TRBV18; abundance: .
CDR3nt: TGTGCCAGCAGCGCAGGCACAGATACGCAGTATTTT; CDR3aa: CASSAGTDTQYF; j_gene: TRBJ2-3; d_gene: .; v_gene: TRBV7-2; abundance: .
CDR3nt: TGTGCCAGTAGTACCGGGACAGCGAACACCGGGGAGCTGTTTTTT; CDR3aa: CASSTGTANTGELFF; j_gene: TRBJ2-2; d_gene: TRBD1; v_gene: TRBV19; abundance: once
CDR3nt: TGTGCCAGTAGTATAAGTGTAGGACAGGGTTTCCAGCCCCAGCATTTT; CDR3aa: CASSISVGQGFQPQHF; j_gene: TRBJ1-5; d_gene: TRBD1; v_gene: TRBV19; abundance: .
CDR3nt: TGTGCCAGCTCACCTAATTATCTTGATACGCAGTATTTT; CDR3aa: CASSPNYLDTQYF; j_gene: TRBJ2-3; d_gene: .; v_gene: TRBV18; abundance: once
CDR3nt: TGTGCCAGTAGTCCTGGGGGGACAGGGGGCCGGGAGACCCAGTACTTC; CDR3aa: CASSPGGTGGRETQYF; j_gene: TRBJ2-5; d_gene: TRBD1; v_gene: TRBV19; abundance: .
CDR3nt: TGTGCCAGCAGTTCCCACGGGAGGAACTATGGCTACACCTTC; CDR3aa: CASSSHGRNYGYTF; j_gene: TRBJ1-2; d_gene: .; v_gene: TRBV27; abundance: .
CDR3nt: TGTGCTAGTGGTCCTAGGGGACAGGAGGACACCGGGGAGCTGTTTTTT; CDR3aa: CASGPRGQEDTGELFF; j_gene: TRBJ2-2; d_gene: TRBD1; v_gene: TRBV12-5; abundance: .
CDR3nt: TGTGCCAGCAGTGCGTACAGGGGGAGGACTGAAGCTTTCTTT; CDR3aa: CASSAYRGRTEAFF; j_gene: TRBJ1-1; d_gene: TRBD1; v_gene: TRBV25-1; abundance: .
CDR3nt: TGTGCCAGTAGTATAGGACAGTCAGATACGCAGTATTTT; CDR3aa: CASSIGQSDTQYF; j_gene: TRBJ2-3; d_gene: .; v_gene: TRBV19; abundance: .
CDR3nt: TGTGCCAGCAGCCAAGACCAGGGGGCGGGCAATCAGCCCCAGCATTTT; CDR3aa: CASSQDQGAGNQPQHF; j_gene: TRBJ1-5; d_gene: TRBD1; v_gene: TRBV4-2; abundance: .
CDR3nt: TGCGCCAGCAGCTCGTCGGAGTTGGTGCAGTTCTTC; CDR3aa: CASSSSELVQFF; j_gene: TRBJ2-1; d_gene: .; v_gene: TRBV5-1; abundance: .
CDR3nt: TGTGCCAGCATCGACGTCGTGGGGAGGTATCGGTACGAGCAGTACTTC; CDR3aa: CASIDVVGRYRYEQYF; j_gene: TRBJ2-7; d_gene: .; v_gene: TRBV27; abundance: .
CDR3nt: TGTGCCAGCACTACCCAGGGGATGGAGCCCCAGCATTTT; CDR3aa: CASTTQGMEPQHF; j_gene: TRBJ1-5; d_gene: .; v_gene: TRBV7-8; abundance: .
CDR3nt: TGCAGCGTTGAATCGGACAGGGGTTTAACAGAGACCCAGTACTTC; CDR3aa: CSVESDRGLTETQYF; j_gene: TRBJ2-5; d_gene: TRBD1; v_gene: TRBV29-1; abundance: .
CDR3nt: TGTGCCAGCAGCGCCGCAACAGGGGGCGCTTTTTCCGAAGCTTTCTTT; CDR3aa: CASSAATGGAFSEAFF; j_gene: TRBJ1-1; d_gene: TRBD1; v_gene: TRBV9; abundance: few
CDR3nt: TGTGCCACCAGTGATTTTGGCAGGGGATCCTACAATGAGCAGTTCTTC; CDR3aa: CATSDFGRGSYNEQFF; j_gene: TRBJ2-1; d_gene: .; v_gene: TRBV24-1; abundance: .
CDR3nt: TGTGCCAGCAGCACAGACAGGGGCGTTATTCAAGAGACCCAGTACTTC; CDR3aa: CASSTDRGVIQETQYF; j_gene: TRBJ2-5; d_gene: TRBD1; v_gene: TRBV7-9; abundance: .
CDR3nt: TGTGCCACCGGAACTAGCGGACAAGAGACCCAGTACTTC; CDR3aa: CATGTSGQETQYF; j_gene: TRBJ2-5; d_gene: TRBD2; v_gene: TRBV5-4; abundance: .
CDR3nt: TGTGCCTGGATTCCGACAGGGCTGAACACCGGGGAGCTGTTTTTT; CDR3aa: CAWIPTGLNTGELFF; j_gene: TRBJ2-2; d_gene: TRBD1; v_gene: TRBV30; abundance: .
CDR3nt: TGTGCCAGCAGTACCTGGAGGCAGGGGGGAACTAATGAAAAACTGTTTTTT; CDR3aa: CASSTWRQGGTNEKLFF; j_gene: TRBJ1-4; d_gene: TRBD1; v_gene: TRBV2; abundance: .
CDR3nt: TGTGCCAGCAGCCTCGAAGCAGGGGGCAAAGCCTACAATGAGCAGTTCTTC; CDR3aa: CASSLEAGGKAYNEQFF; j_gene: TRBJ2-1; d_gene: TRBD1; v_gene: TRBV7-7; abundance: .
CDR3nt: TGTGCCAGCAGCTTAGTGGCGGGTTATAGGTCCTACAATGAGCAGTTCTTC; CDR3aa: CASSLVAGYRSYNEQFF; j_gene: TRBJ2-1; d_gene: .; v_gene: TRBV7-9; abundance: .
CDR3nt: TGTGCCAGTAGTATCGGGGGAACGAACACTGAAGCTTTCTTT; CDR3aa: CASSIGGTNTEAFF; j_gene: TRBJ1-1; d_gene: .; v_gene: TRBV19; abundance: .
CDR3nt: TGTGCCAGCAGCAAAGGGGAACGGACACCAGCTAACTATGGCTACACCTTC; CDR3aa: CASSKGERTPANYGYTF; j_gene: TRBJ1-2; d_gene: .; v_gene: TRBV21-1; abundance: .
CDR3nt: TGTGCCAGCGGACAGGTTGAAAAACTGTTTTTT; CDR3aa: CASGQVEKLFF; j_gene: TRBJ1-4; d_gene: TRBD1; v_gene: TRBV3-1/TRBV3-2; abundance: .
CDR3nt: TGTGCCAGCAGCCCCTCGGGGGTTGCTAACTATGGCTACACCTTC; CDR3aa: CASSPSGVANYGYTF; j_gene: TRBJ1-2; d_gene: .; v_gene: TRBV9; abundance: .
CDR3nt: TGCGCCAGCAGCCAAGATCCCAGGTCAGCTGAAGCTTTCTTT; CDR3aa: CASSQDPRSAEAFF; j_gene: TRBJ1-1; d_gene: .; v_gene: TRBV4-3; abundance: few
CDR3nt: TGTGCCAGCAGTGAAGGCCCACCGGACAGGGGGAGCACTGAAGCTTTCTTT; CDR3aa: CASSEGPPDRGSTEAFF; j_gene: TRBJ1-1; d_gene: TRBD1; v_gene: TRBV2; abundance: once
CDR3nt: TGTGCCAGTAGCATCGACAGGGCCAATTCACCCCTCCACTTT; CDR3aa: CASSIDRANSPLHF; j_gene: TRBJ1-6; d_gene: TRBD1; v_gene: TRBV19; abundance: .
CDR3nt: TGTGCCAGCAGTCTCCCGGGGGACGGTGAAAAACTGTTTTTT; CDR3aa: CASSLPGDGEKLFF; j_gene: TRBJ1-4; d_gene: .; v_gene: TRBV7-6; abundance: .
CDR3nt: TGCGCCAGCAGCTTCGGCGGAGGGGCTGGTCAGCCCCAGCATTTT; CDR3aa: CASSFGGGAGQPQHF; j_gene: TRBJ1-5; d_gene: .; v_gene: TRBV5-1; abundance: .
CDR3nt: TGTGCCAGCAGCCGACCTCTGGCAGGGGGCACTGAAGCTTTCTTT; CDR3aa: CASSRPLAGGTEAFF; j_gene: TRBJ1-1; d_gene: TRBD1; v_gene: TRBV11-3; abundance: .
CDR3nt: TGTGCCAGCGGACAGGGCCTCTGGTCCTATAATTCACCCCTCCACTTT; CDR3aa: CASGQGLWSYNSPLHF; j_gene: TRBJ1-6; d_gene: TRBD1; v_gene: TRBV5-6; abundance: few
CDR3nt: TGTGCCAGCAGTCATGCCGACAGGGACTACGAGCAGTACTTC; CDR3aa: CASSHADRDYEQYF; j_gene: TRBJ2-7; d_gene: TRBD1; v_gene: TRBV5-5; abundance: .
CDR3nt: TGTGCCAGTAGTATAGACAGGGGCAGCTATGGCTACACCTTC; CDR3aa: CASSIDRGSYGYTF; j_gene: TRBJ1-2; d_gene: .; v_gene: TRBV19; abundance: .
CDR3nt: TGTGCCAGCAGCCCGGCCAGGGGTGGAGGAGCTTTCTTT; CDR3aa: CASSPARGGGAFF; j_gene: TRBJ1-1; d_gene: .; v_gene: TRBV12-3/TRBV12-4; abundance: .
CDR3nt: TGTGCCAGCAGCCCCGCAGGGGGCACCTATGGCTACACCTTC; CDR3aa: CASSPAGGTYGYTF; j_gene: TRBJ1-2; d_gene: TRBD1; v_gene: TRBV6-1; abundance: .
CDR3nt: TGTGCCAGCTCTCAGGGGTTGAACACTGAAGCTTTCTTT; CDR3aa: CASSQGLNTEAFF; j_gene: TRBJ1-1; d_gene: .; v_gene: TRBV18; abundance: .
CDR3nt: TGTGCCAGCAGCTTCCAGACGGGAAGGGTAGAGACCCAGTACTTC; CDR3aa: CASSFQTGRVETQYF; j_gene: TRBJ2-5; d_gene: .; v_gene: TRBV11-2; abundance: .
CDR3nt: TGTGCCAGCAGCCTACGGACAGCGAACACCGGGGAGCTGTTTTTT; CDR3aa: CASSLRTANTGELFF; j_gene: TRBJ2-2; d_gene: .; v_gene: TRBV7-8; abundance: once
CDR3nt: TGCGCCAGCAGCTTGGGAGGGACAGGGGGCGTGACTGAAGCTTTCTTT; CDR3aa: CASSLGGTGGVTEAFF; j_gene: TRBJ1-1; d_gene: TRBD1; v_gene: TRBV5-1; abundance: .
CDR3nt: TGTGCCAGCAGTGAATCAATGGGTGCCGGGAGCGGTGAGCAGTTCTTC; CDR3aa: CASSESMGAGSGEQFF; j_gene: TRBJ2-1; d_gene: .; v_gene: TRBV25-1; abundance: .
CDR3nt: TGTGCCAGCAGACCGGGAACGAGAAACACCATATATTTT; CDR3aa: CASRPGTRNTIYF; j_gene: TRBJ1-3; d_gene: .; v_gene: TRBV12-3/TRBV12-4; abundance: .
CDR3nt: TGTGCCAGCAGCTTGAGGGGGCAAGAGACCCAGTACTTC; CDR3aa: CASSLRGQETQYF; j_gene: TRBJ2-5; d_gene: .; v_gene: TRBV11-3; abundance: .
CDR3nt: TGTGCCAGCAGCCAAGCGGGCAGGGGATACACCGGGGAGCTGTTTTTT; CDR3aa: CASSQAGRGYTGELFF; j_gene: TRBJ2-2; d_gene: .; v_gene: TRBV3-1/TRBV3-2; abundance: .
CDR3nt: TGCGCCAGCAGCCTAACCGGACAGGGGTGGTCAACAAGCATGAACACTGAAGCTTTCTTT; CDR3aa: CASSLTGQGWSTSMNTEAFF; j_gene: TRBJ1-1; d_gene: TRBD1; v_gene: TRBV5-1; abundance: .
CDR3nt: TGTGCCAGCAGTGAAGGAGGACAGAAATTGCAAGAGACCCAGTACTTC; CDR3aa: CASSEGGQKLQETQYF; j_gene: TRBJ2-5; d_gene: .; v_gene: TRBV6-1; abundance: .
CDR3nt: TGTGCCAGCAGCCCAACTAGCGGGGGAGAGACCCAGTACTTC; CDR3aa: CASSPTSGGETQYF; j_gene: TRBJ2-5; d_gene: TRBD2; v_gene: TRBV11-2; abundance: .
CDR3nt: TGTGCCAGCAGCCCGAGTCACATACAGAACTACGAGCAGTACTTC; CDR3aa: CASSPSHIQNYEQYF; j_gene: TRBJ2-7; d_gene: .; v_gene: TRBV11-3; abundance: .
CDR3nt: TGTGCCAGCAGTGAAATAGACAGGGCAGGTTACGGCTACACCTTC; CDR3aa: CASSEIDRAGYGYTF; j_gene: TRBJ1-2; d_gene: TRBD1; v_gene: TRBV6-1; abundance: .
CDR3nt: TGTGCCAGCAGCCAGGGACAGATCACCGGGGAGCTGTTTTTT; CDR3aa: CASSQGQITGELFF; j_gene: TRBJ2-2; d_gene: TRBD1; v_gene: TRBV3-1/TRBV3-2; abundance: .
CDR3nt: TGTGCCACCAGTGACATAGCGGGGGGTTACAATGAGCAGTTCTTC; CDR3aa: CATSDIAGGYNEQFF; j_gene: TRBJ2-1; d_gene: TRBD2; v_gene: TRBV24-1; abundance: .